The clone carrying this T cell receptor beta chain was counted a few times. Assay used: immunoSEQ multiplex PCR; TCRdb lists only in-frame clones, some missing. Of about 16,000 clones in the sample, around 81% are singletons; the top ten hold about 40%. CD3+CD4+ and CD3+CD8+ cells were FACS-sorted from thawed unstimulated PBMCs. CDR1 and CDR2 from the germline V gene are SGDLS and YYNGEE. V was cut by 0 bases and J by 0 bases, with 7 bases left in between. The CDR3 consists of 16 residues. The entry originates in a study of T cell clones after liver transplantation. Study-wide context: Graft-donor-reactive sequences were compared with third-party-reactive TCRbeta sequences from pre-transplant mixed lymphocyte reactions.

The chain combines TRBV9 with TRBJ2-6; the D is unclear. Material: CD8+ T cells from blood, obtained around 48 months after liver transplant. The source is a human patient who received a liver transplant. Some T cells may arise from the graft donor. The CDR3 loop is CASSVGGSSGANVLTF. In DNA form, the CDR3 reads TGTGCCAGCAGCGTAGGGGGTAGCTCTGGGGCCAACGTCCTGACTTTC.